These T cell receptor beta chains were read from a single sample in a study of cytotoxic CD8 clonotypes in ibrutinib-treated CLL. TCRdb's copy holds only in-frame clones and misses some; the assay was immunoSEQ multiplex PCR. The table lists around 310,000 clones, more than 65% of them singletons. Sequenced here: PBMCs, sampled before ibrutinib treatment. These receptor sequences come from a human donor with chronic lymphocytic leukemia. Both conserved end residues are part of each CDR3. A D gene is named only where the DNA matches it firmly. The size field is filled for only some rows; it gives once, few, many or a size class.

d_gene: .
j_gene: TRBJ2-2
v_gene: TRBV28
abundance: .
CDR3nt: TGTGCCAGCAGTACCCCAGGCGGGAACACCGGGGAGCTGTTTTTT
CDR3aa: CASSTPGGNTGELFF

d_gene: .
j_gene: TRBJ1-1
v_gene: TRBV5-4
abundance: .
CDR3nt: TGTGCCAGCAGCTCCCGGACGGAGAACACTGAAGCTTTCTTT
CDR3aa: CASSSRTENTEAFF

d_gene: .
j_gene: TRBJ1-2
v_gene: TRBV7-6
abundance: .
CDR3nt: TGTGCCAGCAGCTTAGGAGGTTCGACGAACTCCTATGGCTACACCTTC
CDR3aa: CASSLGGSTNSYGYTF

d_gene: TRBD1
j_gene: TRBJ1-2
v_gene: TRBV7-9
abundance: once
CDR3nt: TGTGCCAGCAGCATAGAGGACAGGGACTATGGCTACACCTTC
CDR3aa: CASSIEDRDYGYTF

d_gene: .
j_gene: TRBJ2-7
v_gene: TRBV2
abundance: once
CDR3nt: TGTGCCAGCAGGGACGGTACTACCGGTGGCGAGCAGTACTTC
CDR3aa: CASRDGTTGGEQYF

d_gene: .
j_gene: TRBJ1-1
v_gene: TRBV18
abundance: .
CDR3nt: TGTGCCAGCTCCGCGTTGGGACCGGCAGGTGATTGGGACACTGAAGCTTTCTTT
CDR3aa: CASSALGPAGDWDTEAFF

d_gene: .
j_gene: TRBJ1-5
v_gene: TRBV10-2
abundance: .
CDR3nt: TGCGCCAGCAGTGAGCCCCCGAGGGCCCAGCATTTT
CDR3aa: CASSEPPRAQHF

d_gene: .
j_gene: TRBJ2-7
v_gene: TRBV9
abundance: .
CDR3nt: TGTGCCAGCAGCGTAGAAGGGACTTTTGGCTACGAGCAGTACTTC
CDR3aa: CASSVEGTFGYEQYF

d_gene: .
j_gene: TRBJ1-1
v_gene: TRBV13
abundance: once
CDR3nt: TGTGCCAGCAGCCAGCGGCGGATGAACACTGAAGCTTTCTTT
CDR3aa: CASSQRRMNTEAFF

d_gene: TRBD2
j_gene: TRBJ2-1
v_gene: TRBV9
abundance: once
CDR3nt: TGTGCCAGCAGCGCTCAAGCCTCTAGCGGGAGGATGCGCAATGAGCAGTTCTTC
CDR3aa: CASSAQASSGRMRNEQFF

d_gene: .
j_gene: TRBJ1-4
v_gene: TRBV7-2
abundance: .
CDR3nt: TGTGCCAGCAGCCTAGGGCTCTGGGGTGTCACTAATGAAAAACTGTTTTTT
CDR3aa: CASSLGLWGVTNEKLFF

d_gene: .
j_gene: TRBJ2-1
v_gene: TRBV27
abundance: .
CDR3nt: TGTGCCAGCAGTTTATCAGACCCCTCCTACAATGAGCAGTTCTTC
CDR3aa: CASSLSDPSYNEQFF

d_gene: TRBD1
j_gene: TRBJ2-7
v_gene: TRBV27
abundance: .
CDR3nt: TGTGCCAGCAGTCCCCGACAGGGCACCCGATACGAGCAGTACTTC
CDR3aa: CASSPRQGTRYEQYF

d_gene: .
j_gene: TRBJ2-1
v_gene: TRBV30
abundance: .
CDR3nt: TGTGCCTGGGGTAAGGAAGCTAGCAGGTACAATGAGCAGTTCTTC
CDR3aa: CAWGKEASRYNEQFF

d_gene: .
j_gene: TRBJ2-5
v_gene: TRBV5-1
abundance: .
CDR3nt: TGCGCCAGCAACCCGGGCCGACAAGAGACCCAGTACTTC
CDR3aa: CASNPGRQETQYF

d_gene: TRBD2
j_gene: TRBJ2-5
v_gene: TRBV9
abundance: .
CDR3nt: TGTGCCAGCAGCGCACCTAGCGGTAGGGCCTCAGAGACCCAGTACTTC
CDR3aa: CASSAPSGRASETQYF

d_gene: TRBD2
j_gene: TRBJ2-7
v_gene: TRBV2
abundance: .
CDR3nt: TGTGCCAGCAGGAGGCTTAGCGGGGGGCAGGTTGACGAGCAGTACTTC
CDR3aa: CASRRLSGGQVDEQYF

d_gene: .
j_gene: TRBJ1-5
v_gene: TRBV5-6
abundance: few
CDR3nt: TGTGCCAGCAGCTTTGACGGTGATAGCAATCAGCCCCAGCATTTT
CDR3aa: CASSFDGDSNQPQHF

d_gene: .
j_gene: TRBJ2-7
v_gene: TRBV28
abundance: .
CDR3nt: TGTGCCAGCAGTTTCTTGGCGCGAGTAGGGGTCTCTGTAGCGAGGAGCTCCTACGAGCAGTACTTC
CDR3aa: CASSFLARVGVSVARSSYEQYF

d_gene: TRBD1
j_gene: TRBJ1-1
v_gene: TRBV5-6
abundance: .
CDR3nt: TGTGCCAGCAGCTTGTGGACAGGGGGGTACTGGGGTACACCCGAAGCTTTCTTT
CDR3aa: CASSLWTGGYWGTPEAFF

d_gene: .
j_gene: TRBJ2-1
v_gene: TRBV18
abundance: .
CDR3nt: TGTGCCAGCTCACCAATCGATTACAACCCAAACAATGAGCAGTTCTTC
CDR3aa: CASSPIDYNPNNEQFF

d_gene: TRBD1
j_gene: TRBJ1-2
v_gene: TRBV10-3
abundance: .
CDR3nt: TGTGCCATCAGTTCCGGGACAGGGGTAGTCGGGGGCTACACCTTC
CDR3aa: CAISSGTGVVGGYTF

d_gene: TRBD2
j_gene: TRBJ2-7
v_gene: TRBV6-5
abundance: .
CDR3nt: TGTGCCAGCAGTTACTCGGTCTTTGGCGGGAGGGACGAGCAGTACTTC
CDR3aa: CASSYSVFGGRDEQYF

d_gene: .
j_gene: TRBJ1-2
v_gene: TRBV6-5
abundance: .
CDR3nt: TGTGCCAGCAGTTACTCGACGGACTATGGCTACACCTTC
CDR3aa: CASSYSTDYGYTF